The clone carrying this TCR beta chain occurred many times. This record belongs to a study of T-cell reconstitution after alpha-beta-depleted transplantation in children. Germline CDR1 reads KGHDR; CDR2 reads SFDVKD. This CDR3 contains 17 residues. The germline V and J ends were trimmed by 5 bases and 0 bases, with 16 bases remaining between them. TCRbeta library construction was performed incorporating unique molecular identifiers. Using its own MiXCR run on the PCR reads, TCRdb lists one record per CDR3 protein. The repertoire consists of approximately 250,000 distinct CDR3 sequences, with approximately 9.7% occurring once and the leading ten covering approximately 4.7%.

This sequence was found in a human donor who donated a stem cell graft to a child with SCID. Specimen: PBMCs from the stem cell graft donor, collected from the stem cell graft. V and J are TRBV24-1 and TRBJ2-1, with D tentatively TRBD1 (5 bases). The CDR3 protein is CATSGYSQGSSYNEQFF. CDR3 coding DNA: TGTGCCACCAGTGGATATAGTCAGGGAAGCTCCTACAATGAGCAGTTCTTC.